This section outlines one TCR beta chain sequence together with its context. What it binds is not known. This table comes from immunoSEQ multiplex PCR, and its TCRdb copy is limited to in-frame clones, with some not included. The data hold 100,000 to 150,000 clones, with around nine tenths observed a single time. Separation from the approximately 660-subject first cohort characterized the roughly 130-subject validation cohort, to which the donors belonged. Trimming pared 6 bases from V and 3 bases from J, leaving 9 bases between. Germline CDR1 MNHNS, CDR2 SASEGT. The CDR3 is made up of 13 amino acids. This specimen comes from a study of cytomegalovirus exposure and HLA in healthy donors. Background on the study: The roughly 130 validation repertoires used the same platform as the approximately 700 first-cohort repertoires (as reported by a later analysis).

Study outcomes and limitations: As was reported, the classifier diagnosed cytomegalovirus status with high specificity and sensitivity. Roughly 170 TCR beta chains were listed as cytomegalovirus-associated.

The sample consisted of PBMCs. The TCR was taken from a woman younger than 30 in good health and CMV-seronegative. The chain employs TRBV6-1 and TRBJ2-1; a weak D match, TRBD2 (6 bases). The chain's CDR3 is CASRSGFYNEQFF. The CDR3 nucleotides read TGTGCCAGCAGGAGCGGGTTCTACAATGAGCAGTTCTTC.